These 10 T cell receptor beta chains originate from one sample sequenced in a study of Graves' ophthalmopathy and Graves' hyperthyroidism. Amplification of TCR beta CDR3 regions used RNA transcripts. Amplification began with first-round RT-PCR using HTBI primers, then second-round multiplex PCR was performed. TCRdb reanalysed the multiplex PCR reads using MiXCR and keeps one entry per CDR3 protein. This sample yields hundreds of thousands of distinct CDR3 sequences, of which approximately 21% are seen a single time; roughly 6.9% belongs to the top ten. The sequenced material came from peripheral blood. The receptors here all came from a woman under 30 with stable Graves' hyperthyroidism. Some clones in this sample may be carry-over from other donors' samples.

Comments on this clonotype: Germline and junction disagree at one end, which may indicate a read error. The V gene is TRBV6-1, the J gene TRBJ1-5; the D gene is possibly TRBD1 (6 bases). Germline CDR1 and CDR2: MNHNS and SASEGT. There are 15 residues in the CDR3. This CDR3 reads CASSDRNVSDQPQHF. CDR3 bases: TGTGCCAGCTCCGACAGGAACGTCTCGGATCAGCCGCAGCATTTT.

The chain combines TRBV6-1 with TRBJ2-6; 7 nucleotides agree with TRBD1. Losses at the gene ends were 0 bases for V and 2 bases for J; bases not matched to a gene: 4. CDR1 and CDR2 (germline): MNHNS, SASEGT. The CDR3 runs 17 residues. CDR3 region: CASSEADRVAGANVLTF. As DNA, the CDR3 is TGTGCCAGCAGTGAAGCCGACAGGGTCGCTGGGGCCAACGTCCTGACTTTC.

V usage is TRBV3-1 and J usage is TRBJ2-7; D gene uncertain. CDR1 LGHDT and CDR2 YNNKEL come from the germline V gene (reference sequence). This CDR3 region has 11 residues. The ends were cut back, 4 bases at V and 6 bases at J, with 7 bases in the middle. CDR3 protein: CASSRDLEQYF. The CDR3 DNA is TGTGCCAGCAGCCGCGACCTCGAGCAGTACTTC.

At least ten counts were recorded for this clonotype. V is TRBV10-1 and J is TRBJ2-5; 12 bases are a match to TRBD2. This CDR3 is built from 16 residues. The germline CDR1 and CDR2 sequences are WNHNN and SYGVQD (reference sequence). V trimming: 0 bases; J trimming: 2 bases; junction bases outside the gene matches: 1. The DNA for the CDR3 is TGCGCCAGCAGTGAGTCACTAGCGGGGGGTCAAGAGACCCAGTACTTC. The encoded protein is CASSESLAGGQETQYF.

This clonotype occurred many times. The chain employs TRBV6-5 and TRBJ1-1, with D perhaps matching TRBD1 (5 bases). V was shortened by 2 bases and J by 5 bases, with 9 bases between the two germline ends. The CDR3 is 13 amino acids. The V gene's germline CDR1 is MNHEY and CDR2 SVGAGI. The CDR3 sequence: CASSYQGWTEAFF. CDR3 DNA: TGTGCCAGCAGTTACCAGGGTTGGACTGAAGCTTTCTTT.

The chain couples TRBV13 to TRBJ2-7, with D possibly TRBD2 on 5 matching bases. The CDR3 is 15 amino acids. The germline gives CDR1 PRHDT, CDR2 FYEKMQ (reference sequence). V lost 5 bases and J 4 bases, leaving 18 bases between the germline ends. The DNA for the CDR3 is TGTGCCAGCAGCAAAAAACTAGAACCCTCGTACGAGCAGTACTTC. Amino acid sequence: CASSKKLEPSYEQYF.

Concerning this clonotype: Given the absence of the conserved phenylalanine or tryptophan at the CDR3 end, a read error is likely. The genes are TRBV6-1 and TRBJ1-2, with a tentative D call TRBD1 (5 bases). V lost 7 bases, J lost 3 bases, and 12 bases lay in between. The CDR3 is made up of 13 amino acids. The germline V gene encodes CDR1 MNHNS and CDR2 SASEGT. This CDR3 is CASKRDRDYGYTY. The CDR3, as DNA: TGTGCCAGCAAAAGAGACAGAGACTATGGCTACACCTAC.

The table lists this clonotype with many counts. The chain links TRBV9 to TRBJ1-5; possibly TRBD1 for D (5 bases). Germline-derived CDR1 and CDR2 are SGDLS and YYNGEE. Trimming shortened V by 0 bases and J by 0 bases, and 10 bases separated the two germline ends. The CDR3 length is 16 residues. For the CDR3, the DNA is TGTGCCAGCAGCGTAGGGGAGGGGATTAGCAATCAGCCCCAGCATTTT. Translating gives CASSVGEGISNQPQHF.

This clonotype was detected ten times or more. The CDR3 spells CASSIEQGRGTGELFF. As DNA, the CDR3 is TGTGCCAGTAGTATAGAACAGGGACGTGGCACCGGGGAGCTGTTTTTT. The chain links TRBV19 to TRBJ2-2; D possibly corresponds to TRBD1 (6 bases). The CDR3 is 16 amino acids. Trimming took 0 bases from V and 4 from J, leaving 12 bases between them. CDR1 LNHDA and CDR2 SQIVND come from the germline V gene (reference sequence).

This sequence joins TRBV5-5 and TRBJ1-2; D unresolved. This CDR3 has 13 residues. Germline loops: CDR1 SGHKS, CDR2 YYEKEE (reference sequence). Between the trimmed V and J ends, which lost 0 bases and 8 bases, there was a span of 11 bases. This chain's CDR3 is CASSLVEGVGYTF. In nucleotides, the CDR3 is TGTGCCAGCAGCTTGGTTGAGGGTGTGGGCTACACCTTC.